Listed below are T cell receptor beta chains from one sample, sequenced in a study of blood T cell repertoires in COVID-19. Some clones are missing from TCRdb's copy, which holds only in-frame ones; the method was immunoSEQ multiplex PCR. Of 55,000 to 65,000 clones in the sample, about 87% were seen once. Input material: peripheral blood. The receptors shown here come from a man aged 60-69 years with active or convalescent COVID-19. CDR3s include the opening cysteine and the closing phenylalanine or tryptophan. The D gene is left open where the match is weak. Size values are once, few and many counts, or a class for expanded clones, and some rows have none.

CDR3 DNA: TGTGCCAGCACTCCACAGGGGGCGCGTAGCAATCAGCCCCAGCATTTT
CDR3 protein: CASTPQGARSNQPQHF
J gene: TRBJ1-5
D gene: TRBD1
clone size: .
V gene: TRBV2

CDR3 DNA: TGTGCCAGCAGCTCTCCAGAGGTTATCGGAACAGATACGCAGTATTTT
CDR3 protein: CASSSPEVIGTDTQYF
J gene: TRBJ2-3
D gene: .
clone size: .
V gene: TRBV7-9

CDR3 DNA: TGCGCCAGCAGTGACCCCGGGACAGGGGGTGAAAAACTGTTTTTT
CDR3 protein: CASSDPGTGGEKLFF
J gene: TRBJ1-4
D gene: TRBD1
clone size: .
V gene: TRBV10-1

CDR3 DNA: TGTGCCAGCGGTTTGAGGGGGGGGATCCGGAACACTGAAGCTTTCTTT
CDR3 protein: CASGLRGGIRNTEAFF
J gene: TRBJ1-1
D gene: .
clone size: .
V gene: TRBV11-2

CDR3 DNA: TGTGCCAGCAGTCGGGGGACAGGGGGAACTTTCTTT
CDR3 protein: CASSRGTGGTFF
J gene: TRBJ1-1
D gene: TRBD1
clone size: .
V gene: TRBV28

CDR3 DNA: TGTGCCATCAGAGCCGGGCAGGAGGACATTCAGTACTTC
CDR3 protein: CAIRAGQEDIQYF
J gene: TRBJ2-4
D gene: .
clone size: .
V gene: TRBV10-3

CDR3 DNA: TGTGCCAGCAGCTTGGACAGGGTCGTAACTAACTATGGCTACACCTTC
CDR3 protein: CASSLDRVVTNYGYTF
J gene: TRBJ1-2
D gene: .
clone size: .
V gene: TRBV5-8

CDR3 DNA: TGTGCCAGCAGCTTGGATAGGGGTGGTTATGGCTACACCTTC
CDR3 protein: CASSLDRGGYGYTF
J gene: TRBJ1-2
D gene: .
clone size: .
V gene: TRBV5-6

CDR3 DNA: TGTGCCAGCAGCTTCGGGATATCTGGAAACACCATATATTTT
CDR3 protein: CASSFGISGNTIYF
J gene: TRBJ1-3
D gene: .
clone size: few
V gene: TRBV5-4

CDR3 DNA: TGTGCCAGCAATCTTGACAGGGGGCGCAGCACTGAAGCTTTCTTT
CDR3 protein: CASNLDRGRSTEAFF
J gene: TRBJ1-1
D gene: TRBD1
clone size: .
V gene: TRBV5-6